This TCR beta chain stems from a study of blood T cell repertoires in COVID-19 (TCRdb year 2020). Regarding the research as a whole: The collaborator samples originated in the United States, Italy and Spain and spanned the acute and convalescent phases of COVID-19. Where available, HLA class I and class II types were taken from metadata supplied by the sample provider and were not determined by assay-based typing. The prospective study material was composed of cDNA or gDNA derived from T cells, B-cell-depleted T cells, or PBMCs. The samples were drawn from two sources: the first 160 participants of the ongoing ImmuneRACE study, and 950 to 1,500 subjects contributed by 6 global collaborators. Nearly every sample came with metadata listing a de-identified subject ID, COVID-19 status, age in years and sex. The dataset comprised deeply sampled blood TCRbeta repertoires from subjects exposed to, actively infected with, or recovered from COVID-19. The repertoires were released in a freely available public database intended as a resource for research on the immune response to SARS-CoV-2.

This clone showed up many times. Its target antigen remains unknown. Within one base of it there is no much larger clone, and no base qualities were kept. As encoded in the germline V gene, CDR1 is WSHSY while CDR2 is SAAADI. The CDR3 goes from the cysteine to the phenylalanine over 18 residues. Only the CDR3 part of the read is kept: 54 bases, read in frame from the first base. Trimming removed 2 bases from V and 1 base from J; the gene matches leave 12 bases unexplained. Study-level results and caveats: The amount of clinical and demographic metadata varied by source and participant and was provided uncurated.

Participants in the prospective study were aged about 18 to 100 years, lived in some 24 United States geographic areas, and enrolled through a virtual design. In the prospective study, participants were assigned to cohorts based on the clinical history participants reported in a screening survey and a study questionnaire. ImmuneRACE Cohort 3 recovered participants were defined by two consecutive negative NP/OP PCR tests, healthcare professional clearance, or symptom resolution. In the prospective study, mobile phlebotomists collected whole blood, serum and a nasopharyngeal or oropharyngeal swab from each participant. Additional blood draws and questionnaires over an approximately 2-month period could optionally be provided by prospective study participants. Blood samples from the prospective study were shipped frozen or at room temperature prior to DNA extraction. TCRbeta CDR3 regions were amplified from genomic DNA using the immunoSEQ Assay, a bias-controlled multiplex PCR. Concerning the study's data processing: The number of nucleated cells in each sample was estimated by amplification of reference gene primers within the assay. To quantify the absolute abundance of each unique TCRbeta CDR3 rearrangement, sequence reads were collapsed and filtered. For each sample, productive Simpson clonality was calculated as the square root of Simpson's diversity index across productive rearrangements. Sourced from immuneACCESS, this table was stored by TCRdb with only in-frame sequences that have V and J called. A share of the clones is absent; for the studies checked, an unresolved V gene accounts for under half, and the remainder has no known explanation. V and J calls and clone size follow that table, whereas D and trimming were derived from the DNA. The sample includes 150,000 to 200,000 clones, with around 73% observed a single time. The ten largest clones take up 15% to 20% of the sample.

Recombination connected TRBV10-2 to TRBJ1-1, with 8 middle bases fitting TRBD1. Sequencing used PBMCs or T cells enriched from blood (not recorded which). This clonotype originated in a woman aged 45-65 years who had recovered from COVID-19. CDR3 protein: CASSEPDRGRSPNTEAFF. The sequenced DNA is TGCGCCAGCAGTGAGCCCGACAGGGGAAGGAGCCCGAACACTGAAGCTTTCTTT.